This TCR beta chain is drawn from a study of CD8 T cells in ankylosing spondylitis. This clonotype appeared many times. The antigen is unknown. In making TCR beta libraries, quantitative 5'-RACE with molecular barcodes was used. TCRdb independently ran MiXCR on the 5' RACE reads; one entry per CDR3 protein. The table has more than 150,000 distinct CDR3 sequences, more than 9% seen once. Study-wide findings and caveats: Clones linked to disease were reported to show significant enrichment in matched ankylosing spondylitis synovial fluid.

This sequence was found in a male donor with ankylosing spondylitis or in good health (not recorded which). The sequencing sample was made of blood, either unsorted or a sorted T cell fraction (not recorded which).

The CDR3 coding sequence is TGCGCCAGCAGCTTGGGACAGATCAACGAGCAGTACTTC. This encodes CASSLGQINEQYF. This chain joins TRBV5-1 and TRBJ2-7, with D possibly matching TRBD1 (5 bases). Per germline, CDR1 SGHRS and CDR2 YFSETQ. The CDR3 is made up of 13 amino acids. The V and J ends lost 0 bases and 5 bases respectively, with 9 bases between them.